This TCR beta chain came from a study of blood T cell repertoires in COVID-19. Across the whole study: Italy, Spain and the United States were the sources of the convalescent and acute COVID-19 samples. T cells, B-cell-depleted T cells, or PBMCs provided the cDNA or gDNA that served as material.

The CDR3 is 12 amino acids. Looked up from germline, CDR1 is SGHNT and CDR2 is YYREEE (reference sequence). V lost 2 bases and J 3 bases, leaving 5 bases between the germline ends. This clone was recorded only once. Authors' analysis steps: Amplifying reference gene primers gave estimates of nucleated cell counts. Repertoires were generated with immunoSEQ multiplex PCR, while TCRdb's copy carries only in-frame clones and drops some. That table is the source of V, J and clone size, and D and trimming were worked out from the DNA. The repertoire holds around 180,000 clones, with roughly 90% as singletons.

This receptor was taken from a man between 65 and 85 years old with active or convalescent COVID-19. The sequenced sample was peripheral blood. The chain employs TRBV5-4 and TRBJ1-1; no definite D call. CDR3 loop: CASSFPDTEAFF. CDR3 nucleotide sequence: TGTGCCAGCAGCTTCCCAGACACTGAAGCTTTCTTT. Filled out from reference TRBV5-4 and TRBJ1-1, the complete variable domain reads ETGVTQSPTHLIKTRGQQVTLRCSSQSGHNTVSWYQQALGQGPQFIFQYYREEENGRGNFPPRFSGLQFPNYSSELNVNALELDDSALYLCASSFPDTEAFFGQGTRLTVV.